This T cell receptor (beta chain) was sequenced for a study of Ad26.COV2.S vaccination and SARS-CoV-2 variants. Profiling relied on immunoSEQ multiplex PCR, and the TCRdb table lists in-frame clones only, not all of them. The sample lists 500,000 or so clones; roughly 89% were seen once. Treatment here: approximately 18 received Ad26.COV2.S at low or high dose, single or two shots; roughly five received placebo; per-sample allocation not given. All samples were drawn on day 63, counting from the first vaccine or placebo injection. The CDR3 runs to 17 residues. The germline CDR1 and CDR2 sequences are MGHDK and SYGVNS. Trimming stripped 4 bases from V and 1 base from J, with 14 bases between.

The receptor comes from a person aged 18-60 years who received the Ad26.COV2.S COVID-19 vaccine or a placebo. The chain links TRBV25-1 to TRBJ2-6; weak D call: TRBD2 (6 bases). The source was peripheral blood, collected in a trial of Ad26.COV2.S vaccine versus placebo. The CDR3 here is CASSGFEGRSGANVLTF. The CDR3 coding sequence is TGTGCCAGCAGTGGATTCGAGGGGAGGTCTGGGGCCAACGTCCTGACTTTC.